The rows below give T cell receptor beta chains drawn from one sample of a study of cytomegalovirus exposure and HLA in healthy donors. The table came from immunoSEQ multiplex PCR; TCRdb's copy has only in-frame clones and leaves some out. The table records 200,000 to 300,000 clones, about three quarters of them present only once. Sample: PBMCs. The source of these receptors is a boy aged 5-17 years in good health and CMV-seronegative. The CDR3 runs from the conserved cysteine through the conserved F or W. D genes are given only for firm matches. Expanded clones are given a class, and other clones once, few, many or no size at all.

v_gene: TRBV7-3
j_gene: TRBJ2-7
abundance: few
d_gene: TRBD1
CDR3nt: TGTGCCAGCAGCACCGGACAGGGCTACGAGCAGTACTTC
CDR3aa: CASSTGQGYEQYF

v_gene: TRBV5-1
j_gene: TRBJ2-7
abundance: -
d_gene: TRBD2
CDR3nt: TGCGCCAGCAGCCCCCGGGATAGCGGGAAAGGTGAGCAGTACTTC
CDR3aa: CASSPRDSGKGEQYF

v_gene: TRBV14
j_gene: TRBJ1-2
abundance: -
d_gene: -
CDR3nt: TGTGCCAGCAGCCAAGTTAACAGATGGGCACACACCTTC
CDR3aa: CASSQVNRWAHTF

v_gene: TRBV6-1
j_gene: TRBJ2-1
abundance: -
d_gene: TRBD2
CDR3nt: TGTGCCAGCAGTGAAACCCAGTGGCTAGCGGGAGGGTCCCAACCGGGCGAGCAGTTCTTC
CDR3aa: CASSETQWLAGGSQPGEQFF

v_gene: TRBV5-5
j_gene: TRBJ1-1
abundance: once
d_gene: -
CDR3nt: TGTGCCAGCAGCTTGTGGGGGGGCGAGGTGGAAGCTTTCTTT
CDR3aa: CASSLWGGEVEAFF

v_gene: TRBV5-4
j_gene: TRBJ1-1
abundance: -
d_gene: TRBD1
CDR3nt: TGTGCCAGTGGACAGGGGACTGAAGCTTTCTTT
CDR3aa: CASGQGTEAFF

v_gene: TRBV29-1
j_gene: TRBJ1-5
abundance: -
d_gene: -
CDR3nt: TGCAGCGTTGTCCAGGGCAGCAATCAGCCCCAGCATTTT
CDR3aa: CSVVQGSNQPQHF

v_gene: TRBV7-9
j_gene: TRBJ1-5
abundance: -
d_gene: -
CDR3nt: TGTGCCAGCAGCGGCGGGAATCAGCCCCAGCATTTT
CDR3aa: CASSGGNQPQHF

v_gene: TRBV5-1
j_gene: TRBJ1-1
abundance: -
d_gene: TRBD1
CDR3nt: TGCGCCAGCAGCCCCCCGGGACAGGGGGAAATGAACACTGAAGCTTTCTTT
CDR3aa: CASSPPGQGEMNTEAFF

v_gene: TRBV9
j_gene: TRBJ1-1
abundance: -
d_gene: -
CDR3nt: TGTGCCAGCAGCGTAGTTCCAAACACTGAAGCTTTCTTT
CDR3aa: CASSVVPNTEAFF

v_gene: TRBV30
j_gene: TRBJ2-3
abundance: few
d_gene: -
CDR3nt: TGTGCCTGGAGTCGGGGGAGGACAGATACGCAGTATTTT
CDR3aa: CAWSRGRTDTQYF

v_gene: TRBV18
j_gene: TRBJ2-7
abundance: -
d_gene: TRBD1
CDR3nt: TGTGCCAGCTCACCAGGACAGGGGGCCTACGAGCAGTACTTC
CDR3aa: CASSPGQGAYEQYF

v_gene: TRBV29-1
j_gene: TRBJ1-1
abundance: -
d_gene: TRBD1
CDR3nt: TGCAGCGTTGAAGTCCTCCCTAGACAGGGAGGAGATACTGAAGCTTTCTTT
CDR3aa: CSVEVLPRQGGDTEAFF

v_gene: TRBV14
j_gene: TRBJ2-3
abundance: -
d_gene: TRBD2
CDR3nt: TGTGCCAGCAGCCAAGCTGGGACTACGGATACGCAGTATTTT
CDR3aa: CASSQAGTTDTQYF

v_gene: TRBV5-8
j_gene: TRBJ1-2
abundance: once
d_gene: TRBD1
CDR3nt: TGTGCCAGCAGCTCGTTCAGGGGGCCTCCCCTCAACTATGGCTACACCTTC
CDR3aa: CASSSFRGPPLNYGYTF

v_gene: TRBV11-2
j_gene: TRBJ2-5
abundance: few
d_gene: TRBD2
CDR3nt: TGTGCCAGCAGCTTTGGACTAGCGGGGGGCGGAGAGACCCAGTACTTC
CDR3aa: CASSFGLAGGGETQYF

v_gene: TRBV15
j_gene: TRBJ1-1
abundance: -
d_gene: -
CDR3nt: TGTGCCACCAGCAGTTCCCGAACGGACACTGAAGCTTTCTTT
CDR3aa: CATSSSRTDTEAFF

v_gene: TRBV5-1
j_gene: TRBJ2-2
abundance: -
d_gene: -
CDR3nt: TGCGCCAGCAGCTTGCGGTTGAGCGGCGACACCGGGGAGCTGTTTTTT
CDR3aa: CASSLRLSGDTGELFF

v_gene: TRBV5-1
j_gene: TRBJ1-3
abundance: -
d_gene: -
CDR3nt: TGCGCCAGCAGCTTGGGGCCCGGGACTGGAAACACCATATATTTT
CDR3aa: CASSLGPGTGNTIYF

v_gene: TRBV15
j_gene: TRBJ2-2
abundance: -
d_gene: -
CDR3nt: TGTGCCACCAGCAGGGGGACTTTCAGCACCGGGGAGCTGTTTTTT
CDR3aa: CATSRGTFSTGELFF

v_gene: TRBV2
j_gene: TRBJ2-2
abundance: -
d_gene: TRBD1
CDR3nt: TGTGCCAGCACTTTGCTCGGACAGGACAACACCGGGGAGCTGTTTTTT
CDR3aa: CASTLLGQDNTGELFF

v_gene: TRBV5-6
j_gene: TRBJ1-2
abundance: -
d_gene: -
CDR3nt: TGTGCCAGCAGTTGGCTCCTGGGCAGCCACTATGGCTACACCTTC
CDR3aa: CASSWLLGSHYGYTF

v_gene: TRBV29-1
j_gene: TRBJ2-1
abundance: few
d_gene: TRBD2
CDR3nt: TGCAGCGCCGAACGGCGGCTAGCGGGAGGTGAGATGTACAATGAGCAGTTCTTC
CDR3aa: CSAERRLAGGEMYNEQFF

v_gene: TRBV30
j_gene: TRBJ1-4
abundance: -
d_gene: -
CDR3nt: TGTGCCTGGAGTGGTCGGGAAAAACTGTTTTTT
CDR3aa: CAWSGREKLFF

v_gene: TRBV4-1
j_gene: TRBJ1-4
abundance: many
d_gene: TRBD1
CDR3nt: TGCGCCAGCAGCCCCAGGGGGCGGGGAGAAAAACTGTTTTTT
CDR3aa: CASSPRGRGEKLFF

v_gene: TRBV7-2
j_gene: TRBJ1-1
abundance: -
d_gene: -
CDR3nt: TGTGCCAGCAGCTTAGCCGTCACAACAGCCTTCTTAGGAGAAGCTTTCTTT
CDR3aa: CASSLAVTTAFLGEAFF

v_gene: TRBV19
j_gene: TRBJ2-1
abundance: -
d_gene: TRBD2
CDR3nt: TGTGCCAGTATGGGACTGAGTCTAGCGGGGGACCTTCCCTACAATGAGCAGTTCTTC
CDR3aa: CASMGLSLAGDLPYNEQFF

v_gene: TRBV27
j_gene: TRBJ1-6
abundance: once
d_gene: TRBD1
CDR3nt: TGTGCCAGCAGTCGCACCGGGACAGATAATTCACCCCTCCATTTT
CDR3aa: CASSRTGTDNSPLHF

v_gene: TRBV6-6
j_gene: TRBJ1-2
abundance: few
d_gene: TRBD1
CDR3nt: TGTGCCAGCAGTTACCACAGGGGGCGCCACTATGGCTACACCTTC
CDR3aa: CASSYHRGRHYGYTF

v_gene: TRBV5-4
j_gene: TRBJ1-5
abundance: -
d_gene: TRBD1
CDR3nt: TGTGCCAGCAGCCAGGGGACAGGGGAACCTAATCAGCCCCAGCATTTT
CDR3aa: CASSQGTGEPNQPQHF

v_gene: TRBV7-9
j_gene: TRBJ1-5
abundance: -
d_gene: -
CDR3nt: TGTGCCAGCCCGCAGCCCCAGCATTTT
CDR3aa: CASPQPQHF